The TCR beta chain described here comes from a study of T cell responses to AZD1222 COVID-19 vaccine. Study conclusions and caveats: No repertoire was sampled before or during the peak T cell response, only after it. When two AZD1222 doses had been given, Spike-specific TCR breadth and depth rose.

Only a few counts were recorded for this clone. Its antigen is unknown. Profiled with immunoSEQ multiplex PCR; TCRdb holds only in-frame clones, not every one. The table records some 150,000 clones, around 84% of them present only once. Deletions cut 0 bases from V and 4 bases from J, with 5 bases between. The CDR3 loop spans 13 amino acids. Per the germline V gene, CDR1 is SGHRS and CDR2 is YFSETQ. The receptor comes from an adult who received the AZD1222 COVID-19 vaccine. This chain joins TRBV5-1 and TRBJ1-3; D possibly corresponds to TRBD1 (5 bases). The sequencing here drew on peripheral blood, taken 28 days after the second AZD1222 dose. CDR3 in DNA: TGCGCCAGCAGCTTGGGACAGGGAAACACCATATATTTT. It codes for CASSLGQGNTIYF.